These 14 T cell receptor beta chains came from one sample sequenced in a study of radiation and T cells in renal cell carcinoma. Indicated time point: blood 4 weeks post-SBRT, at nephrectomy. Treatment noted: 15 Gy SBRT to primary tumor, nephrectomy 4 weeks later. Clones were read by immunoSEQ multiplex PCR, and TCRdb kept only the in-frame ones, dropping some. This sample has roughly 100,000 clones, with 75% to 85% found just once. The input for sequencing was blood, taken from a patient whose treatment included radiotherapy and nephrectomy. Receptors were obtained from a man aged 55 to 70 with renal cell carcinoma.

This rearrangement joins TRBV11-2 to TRBJ2-7; D possibly corresponds to TRBD2 (6 bases). This CDR3 comprises 14 residues. The V end was cut by 1 base, the J end by 3 bases, with 10 bases between. Germline CDR1 reads SGHAT; CDR2 reads FQNNGV. The DNA for the CDR3 is TGTGCCAGCAGCTTAGTCCGGGGGTTCTACGAGCAGTACTTC. Amino acid sequence: CASSLVRGFYEQYF.

V gene TRBV5-1 combines with J gene TRBJ2-7; D unresolved. Trimming removed 4 bases at V and 3 bases at J, with 17 bases between. From germline, CDR1 is SGHRS and CDR2 YFSETQ. The CDR3 has 15 residues. The CDR3 DNA follows: TGCGCCAGCAGCACTTCCGGGCCAACCGGCTACGAGCAGTACTTC. It codes for CASSTSGPTGYEQYF.

This clone came up once. The gene calls are TRBV5-1 and TRBJ2-5, with 7 nucleotides matching TRBD2. This CDR3 has 22 amino acids. CDR1 and CDR2 from the germline V gene are SGHRS and YFSETQ. The J segment lost 4 bases and the V segment lost 2 bases, leaving 29 bases of the junction unmatched. The CDR3 nucleotides are TGCGCCAGCAGCTTCTTAACCCCCCAACAACCAGGGCGCGGGGGATGGGGAGAGACCCAGTACTTC. Protein sequence: CASSFLTPQQPGRGGWGETQYF.

Only one count was recorded for this clone. The J gene is TRBJ2-5, the V gene TRBV28; 8 nucleotides match TRBD1. This CDR3 is built from 13 residues. Germline values: CDR1 MDHEN, CDR2 SYDVKM. The junction had 3 bases not matched to a gene; V was cut back by 6 bases and J by 3 bases. CDR3 residues: CASRQTGEETQYF. CDR3 DNA sequence: TGTGCCAGCAGGCAGACAGGGGAAGAGACCCAGTACTTC.

About this clone itself: No conserved phenylalanine or tryptophan ends this CDR3, so it is likely a read error. It is unclear where the CDR3 begins or ends on the DNA, so no DNA is shown, and the CDR3 is as TCRdb lists it. The chain has TRBV23-1 and TRBJ2-3; the DNA was not used to check the table's D call, TRBD1. TRBV23-1 is assigned to the ORF class and has an uncertain function. Both ends counted, the CDR3 spans 8 residues. The CDR3: CASSQSKQ.

The rearrangement joins TRBV6-1 to TRBJ2-2; 9 bases fit TRBD1. The V gene end was trimmed by 3 bases and the J gene end by 4 bases; junction bases not matched to a gene: 12. This CDR3 is 18 amino acids long. Per germline, CDR1 MNHNS and CDR2 SASEGT. The CDR3 nucleotides read TGTGCCAGCAGTGAGCAGATATTGGGACAGGGCATCACCGGGGAGCTGTTTTTT. Encoded protein: CASSEQILGQGITGELFF.

This clone was detected only a few times. The chain couples TRBV14 to TRBJ1-2, with D maybe TRBD1 (5 bases). The CDR3 is made up of 12 amino acids. Per the germline V gene, CDR1 is SGHDN and CDR2 is FVKESK. Trimming took 4 bases from V and 5 from J, leaving 8 bases between them. CDR3 coding DNA: TGTGCCAGCAGCCTAGGGGATTATGGCTACACCTTC. Translation: CASSLGDYGYTF.

The chain carries TRBV25-1 and TRBJ2-5, with D perhaps assigned TRBD1 or TRBD2 (5 bases each). The germline gives CDR1 MGHDK, CDR2 SYGVNS. V was pared by 3 bases and J by 2 bases, with 7 bases between. This CDR3 spans 13 amino acids. The CDR3 sequence: CASSDWGQETQYF. For the CDR3, the DNA is TGTGCCAGCAGTGATTGGGGGCAAGAGACCCAGTACTTC.

The chain links TRBV2 to TRBJ2-3; 10 bases fit TRBD1. This CDR3 comprises 15 residues. Germline assignment: CDR1 SNHLY and CDR2 FYNNEI. J gave up 2 bases and V 4 bases, and 3 bases lay outside the gene matches. The DNA for the CDR3 is TGTGCCAGCAGTGTCGGACAGGGGGTCACAGATACGCAGTATTTT. Its translation is CASSVGQGVTDTQYF.

This clone turned up a few times. This chain's CDR3 is CASSLRRTPATNEKLFF. The CDR3 DNA sequence: TGTGCCAGCAGCTTGAGGAGGACGCCAGCAACTAATGAAAAACTGTTTTTT. The rearrangement links TRBV5-6 to TRBJ1-4; D call uncertain. The CDR3 loop spans 17 amino acids. CDR1 SGHDT and CDR2 YYEEEE come from the germline V gene. The germline V and J ends were trimmed by 1 base and 0 bases, with 13 bases remaining between them.

The rearrangement links TRBV5-4 to TRBJ2-3, with D hard to call. Trimming took off 2 bases at V and 0 bases at J, with 7 bases between the two ends. Per the germline V gene, CDR1 is SGHNT and CDR2 is YYREEE (reference sequence). The length of the CDR3 is 14 residues. CDR3 in amino acids: CASSFKVSTDTQYF. Here the CDR3 DNA reads TGTGCCAGCAGCTTCAAAGTCAGCACAGATACGCAGTATTTT.

The chain carries TRBV5-1 and TRBJ1-4; D perhaps matches TRBD1 (5 bases). The germline V gene encodes CDR1 SGHRS and CDR2 YFSETQ. This CDR3 spans 15 amino acids. Deletions cut 0 bases from V and 7 bases from J, with 13 bases between. The chain's CDR3 is CASSLVGGAPEKLFF. CDR3 DNA sequence: TGCGCCAGCAGCTTGGTCGGAGGGGCGCCTGAAAAACTGTTTTTT.

V and J are TRBV28 and TRBJ1-2; no firm D call. Germline V lookup: CDR1 MDHEN, CDR2 SYDVKM. This CDR3 has 14 residues. V was trimmed by 3 bases and J by 7 bases, leaving 15 bases between them. In DNA, the CDR3 is TGTGCCAGCAGTTTTAAGTCGTGGGCGAGTGGCTACACCTTC. Protein sequence: CASSFKSWASGYTF.

This clone was observed once. The gene calls are TRBV29-1 and TRBJ1-4, with D unclear. Germline V gene sequence: CDR1 SQVTM, CDR2 ANQGSEA. The CDR3 runs to 14 residues. V was shortened by 0 bases and J by 4 bases, with 9 bases between the two germline ends. The CDR3 DNA follows: TGCAGCGTTGAAGAGTCAGCAATTAATGAAAAACTGTTTTTT. Translation: CSVEESAINEKLFF.